The 5 T cell receptor beta chains in this list originate from one sample, sequenced in a study of Ad26.COV2.S vaccination and SARS-CoV-2 variants. Noted treatment: some 19 received Ad26.COV2.S at low or high dose, single or two shots; roughly 5 received placebo; per-sample allocation not given. Specimens were obtained on day 63 following the first vaccine or placebo injection. Generated by immunoSEQ multiplex PCR, the TCRdb table keeps only in-frame clones and is missing some. This sample has 430,000 or so clones, with 75% to 90% found just once. Material: peripheral blood, obtained in a trial of Ad26.COV2.S vaccine versus placebo. These receptors came from a person between 18 and 65 years old who received the Ad26.COV2.S COVID-19 vaccine or a placebo.

The J gene is TRBJ2-2, the V gene TRBV9, with 8 positions matching TRBD1. This CDR3 has 16 amino acids. From germline, CDR1 is SGDLS and CDR2 YYNGEE. After removal of 0 bases from V and 5 bases from J, the junction contained 6 bases not matched to a gene. The CDR3 region has the DNA TGTGCCAGCAGCGTAGTCCCATACAGGGGGACCGGGGAGCTGTTTTTT. It codes for CASSVVPYRGTGELFF.

This chain joins TRBV4-3 and TRBJ2-6; D unresolved. The CDR3 runs 16 residues. V was trimmed by 4 bases and J by 6 bases, leaving 16 bases between them. From germline, CDR1 is LGHNA and CDR2 YSLEER. Here the CDR3 DNA reads TGCGCCAGCAGCCTGATGTATCTGGGCGAGGCCAACGTCCTGACTTTC. It translates to CASSLMYLGEANVLTF.

The chain uses TRBV4-2 and TRBJ2-1; no reliable D call. The CDR3 has 12 residues. Germline CDR1 LGHNA, CDR2 YNFKEQ. V was clipped by 1 base and J by 10 bases, with 8 bases between them. DNA for the CDR3: TGTGCCAGCAGCCAAGGTTCGCGGGAGCAGTTCTTC. This encodes CASSQGSREQFF.

The rearrangement joins TRBV12-3 or TRBV12-4 to TRBJ2-3; D unclear. CDR3 length equals 13 residues. V was cut by 4 bases and J by 6 bases, with 11 bases left in between. The CDR3 DNA is TGTGCCAGCAGTTATCCCTTTCGGGATACGCAGTATTTT. This encodes CASSYPFRDTQYF.

The rearrangement joins TRBV16 to TRBJ1-5; D is unresolved. This CDR3 contains 16 residues. Between the trimmed V and J ends, which lost 2 bases and 0 bases, there was a span of 11 bases. The germline gives CDR1 KGHSY, CDR2 FQNENV. The DNA for the CDR3 is TGTGCCAGCAGCCAACGGGATTCTCGTAGCAATCAGCCCCAGCATTTT. Encoded protein: CASSQRDSRSNQPQHF.